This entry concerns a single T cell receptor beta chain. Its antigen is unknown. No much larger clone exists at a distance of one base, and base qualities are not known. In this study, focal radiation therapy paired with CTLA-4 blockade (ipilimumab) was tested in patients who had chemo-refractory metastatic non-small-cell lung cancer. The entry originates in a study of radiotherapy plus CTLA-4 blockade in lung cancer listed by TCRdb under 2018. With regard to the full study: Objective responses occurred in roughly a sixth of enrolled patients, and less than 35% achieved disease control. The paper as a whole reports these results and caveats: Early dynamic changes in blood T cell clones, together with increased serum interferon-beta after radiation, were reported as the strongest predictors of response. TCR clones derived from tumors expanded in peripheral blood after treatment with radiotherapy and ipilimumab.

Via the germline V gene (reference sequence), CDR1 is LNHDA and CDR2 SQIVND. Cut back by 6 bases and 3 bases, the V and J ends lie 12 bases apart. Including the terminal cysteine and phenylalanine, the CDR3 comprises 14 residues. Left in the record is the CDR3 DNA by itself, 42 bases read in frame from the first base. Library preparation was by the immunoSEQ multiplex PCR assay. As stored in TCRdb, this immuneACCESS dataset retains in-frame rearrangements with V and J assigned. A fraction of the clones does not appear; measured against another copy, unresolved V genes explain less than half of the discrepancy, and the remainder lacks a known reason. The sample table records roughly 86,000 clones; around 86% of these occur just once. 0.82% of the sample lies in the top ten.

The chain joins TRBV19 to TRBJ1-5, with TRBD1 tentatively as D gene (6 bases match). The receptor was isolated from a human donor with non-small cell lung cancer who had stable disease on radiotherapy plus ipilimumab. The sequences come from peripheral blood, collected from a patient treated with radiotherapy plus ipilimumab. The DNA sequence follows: TGTGCCAGTAGGCTTCAGGGGAACAATCAGCCCCAGCATTTT. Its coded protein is CASRLQGNNQPQHF.